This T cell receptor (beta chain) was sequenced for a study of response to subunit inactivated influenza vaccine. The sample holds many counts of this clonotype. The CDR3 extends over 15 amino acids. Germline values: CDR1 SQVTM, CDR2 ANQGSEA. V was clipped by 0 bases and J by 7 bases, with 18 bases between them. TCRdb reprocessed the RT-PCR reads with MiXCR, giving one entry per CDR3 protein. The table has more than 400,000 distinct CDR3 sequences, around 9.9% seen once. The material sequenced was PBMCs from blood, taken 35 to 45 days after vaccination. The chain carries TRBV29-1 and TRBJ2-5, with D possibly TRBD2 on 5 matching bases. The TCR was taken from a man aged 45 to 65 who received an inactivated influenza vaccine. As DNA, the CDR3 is TGCAGCGTTGAAGATTCGGACTTCAAACTCGGGACCCAGTACTTC. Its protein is CSVEDSDFKLGTQYF.